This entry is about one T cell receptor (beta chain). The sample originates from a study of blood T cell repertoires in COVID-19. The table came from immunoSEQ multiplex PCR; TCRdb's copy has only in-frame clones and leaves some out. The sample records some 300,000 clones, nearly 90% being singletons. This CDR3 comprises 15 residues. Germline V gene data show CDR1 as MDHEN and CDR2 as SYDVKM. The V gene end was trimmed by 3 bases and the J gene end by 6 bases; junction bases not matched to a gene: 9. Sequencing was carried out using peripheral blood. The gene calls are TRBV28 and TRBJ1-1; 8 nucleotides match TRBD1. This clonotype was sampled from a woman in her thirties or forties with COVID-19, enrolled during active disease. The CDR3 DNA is TGTGCCAGCAGTTTCAGCGGCCAGGGGGCGGCTGAAGCTTTCTTT. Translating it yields CASSFSGQGAAEAFF.